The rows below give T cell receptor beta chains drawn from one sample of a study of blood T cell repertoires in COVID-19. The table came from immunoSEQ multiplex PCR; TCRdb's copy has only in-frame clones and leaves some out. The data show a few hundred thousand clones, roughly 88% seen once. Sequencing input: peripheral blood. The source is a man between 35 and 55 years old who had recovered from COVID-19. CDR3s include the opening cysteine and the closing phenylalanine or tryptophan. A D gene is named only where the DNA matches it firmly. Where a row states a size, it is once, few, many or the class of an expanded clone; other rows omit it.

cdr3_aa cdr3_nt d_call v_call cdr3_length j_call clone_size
CAWSVLRGGGYTF TGTGCCTGGAGTGTACTAAGGGGGGGCGGCTACACCTTC - TRBV30 13 TRBJ1-2 -
CASTNNLGYEQYF TGCGCCAGCACTAACAATCTAGGCTACGAGCAGTACTTC - TRBV5-1 13 TRBJ2-7 once
CASSLEQGVIYYGYTF TGTGCCAGCAGCTTAGAGCAGGGGGTAATATACTATGGCTACACCTTC TRBD1 TRBV7-2 16 TRBJ1-2 -
CASSPRGSGTEAFF TGTGCCAGCAGCCCCAGGGGTTCGGGGACTGAAGCTTTCTTT - TRBV3-1/TRBV3-2 14 TRBJ1-1 -
CASSLVGGLNTEAFF TGCGCCAGCAGCTTGGTGGGAGGGTTGAACACTGAAGCTTTCTTT - TRBV5-1 15 TRBJ1-1 -
CASSLWTGGSEGEKLFF TGTGCCAGCAGCCTCTGGACAGGGGGCAGCGAAGGTGAAAAACTGTTTTTT TRBD1 TRBV11-3 17 TRBJ1-4 -
CASSSRQGNEQFF TGTGCCAGCAGCTCCAGACAGGGCAATGAGCAGTTCTTC TRBD1 TRBV7-6 13 TRBJ2-1 -
CASSLRQGAAGANVLTF TGTGCCAGCAGCCTCCGACAGGGGGCTGCTGGGGCCAACGTCCTGACTTTC TRBD1 TRBV7-6 17 TRBJ2-6 -
CASSLAGIDEQYF TGTGCCAGCAGCTTGGCGGGGATCGACGAGCAGTACTTC - TRBV5-4 13 TRBJ2-7 once
CASSYLNQGANYGYTF TGTGCCAGCAGTTACTTGAATCAGGGGGCTAACTATGGCTACACCTTC TRBD1 TRBV6-5 16 TRBJ1-2 -
CASSQVDLVTTYEQYF TGCGCCAGCAGCCAAGTAGACCTAGTGACTACCTACGAGCAGTACTTC - TRBV4-1 16 TRBJ2-7 -
CARPLGPYRGEQYF TGTGCCAGGCCCCTCGGCCCCTATAGGGGCGAGCAGTACTTC - TRBV14 14 TRBJ2-7 few
CASAGTGIRYNEQFF TGTGCCAGCGCTGGGACAGGGATCCGCTACAATGAGCAGTTCTTC TRBD1 TRBV14 15 TRBJ2-1 -
CASSLGLKYQETQYF TGCGCCAGCAGCTTGGGACTTAAGTACCAAGAGACCCAGTACTTC - TRBV5-1 15 TRBJ2-5 once
CASSTHLGEPGLAGDSTDTQYF TGTGCCAGCAGCACGCATCTAGGGGAACCGGGACTAGCGGGGGACTCCACAGATACGCAGTATTTT - TRBV21-1 22 TRBJ2-3 -
CASSSFTDTQYF TGTGCCAGCAGCTCTTTCACAGATACGCAGTATTTT - TRBV5-4 12 TRBJ2-3 -
CASRLVQGINYGYTF TGTGCCAGTAGGCTCGTGCAGGGAATTAACTATGGCTACACCTTC - TRBV19 15 TRBJ1-2 -
CASSVGVSGEQYF TGTGCCAGCAGCGTAGGGGTTTCGGGCGAGCAGTACTTC - TRBV9 13 TRBJ2-7 -
CASSRQGSDTEAFF TGTGCCAGCAGCCGCCAGGGGTCGGACACTGAAGCTTTCTTT - TRBV7-2 14 TRBJ1-1 -
CASSVTGGGTEAFF TGTGCCAGCAGCGTGACTGGGGGGGGAACTGAAGCTTTCTTT - TRBV25-1 14 TRBJ1-1 -